This T cell receptor (beta chain) was recovered during a study of OX40 agonist ivuxolimab in advanced cancers. Study at large: The dose-escalation group included hepatocellular carcinoma, melanoma, renal cell carcinoma and head and neck cancer. In three patients, partial responses were observed, one with hepatocellular carcinoma and two with cutaneous melanoma. Study-level findings and limits: Clonal expansion in partial responders at 0.1-3.0 mg/kg ranked among the lowest. Circulating CD4+ and CD8+ T cells showed clonal expansion by week 6 at 0.1 to 3.0 mg/kg.

TCRdb's copy holds only in-frame clones and misses some; the assay was immunoSEQ multiplex PCR. This table has about 40,000 clones, about 87% appearing once. As for this clone: Its antigen is not identified.

The CDR3 extends over 17 amino acids. The germline gives CDR1 SEHNR, CDR2 FQNEAQ (reference sequence). V gave up 1 base and J gave up 4 bases, with 17 bases separating them. The chain links TRBV7-9 to TRBJ2-1; D not resolved. Here the sequenced sample was CD4+ or CD8+ T cells sorted from blood, taken in a trial of the OX40 agonist ivuxolimab. The clonotype comes from an adult with an advanced solid tumor such as melanoma, head and neck, liver or kidney cancer. CDR3 residues: CASSLEELRTLYNEQFF. For the CDR3, the DNA is TGTGCCAGCAGCTTAGAGGAGTTACGGACGCTTTACAATGAGCAGTTCTTC.